The 6 T cell receptor beta chains below were found in one sample sequenced in a study of cytomegalovirus exposure and HLA in healthy donors. Primers: 60 Vbeta forward and 13 Jbeta reverse. Sequencing used immunoSEQ multiplex PCR; TCRdb keeps in-frame clones, though not all of them. This table has 150,000 to 200,000 clones, about 73% appearing once. Sequencing used PBMCs. The receptors shown here come from a woman in her thirties or forties in good health and CMV-seronegative.

The gene calls are TRBV15 and TRBJ2-1; D is ambiguous. Trimming took off 0 bases at V and 6 bases at J, with 15 bases between the two ends. Per the germline V gene, CDR1 is LNHNV and CDR2 is YYDKDF (reference sequence). The CDR3 covers 16 residues. CDR3 protein: CATSRDFWQVLNEQFF. CDR3 coding DNA: TGTGCCACCAGCAGAGATTTTTGGCAGGTGCTCAATGAGCAGTTCTTC.

This clone appeared a single time. The chain has TRBV6-5 and TRBJ1-1; 7 nucleotides match TRBD1. The CDR3 has 15 residues. The V segment lost 5 bases and the J segment 4 bases; nucleotides outside the gene matches: 10. In germline, CDR1 is MNHEY, CDR2 SVGAGI. CDR3 sequence: CASSKRQGWGTEAFF. CDR3 nucleotides: TGTGCCAGCAGTAAACGACAGGGTTGGGGCACTGAAGCTTTCTTT.

The rearrangement joins TRBV28 to TRBJ2-7; 9 bases are shared with TRBD1. Per the germline V gene, CDR1 is MDHEN and CDR2 is SYDVKM. CDR3 length equals 16 residues. V was pared by 5 bases and J by 5 bases, with 13 bases of the junction left unmatched. This CDR3 reads CASSTFSPGQGNEQYF. The CDR3 region has the DNA TGTGCCAGCAGTACCTTCTCCCCGGGACAGGGTAACGAGCAGTACTTC.

V is TRBV9 and J is TRBJ2-5, with D hard to call. Between the trimmed V and J ends, which lost 0 bases and 5 bases, there was a span of 11 bases. The length of the CDR3 is 14 residues. The germline CDR1 and CDR2 sequences are SGDLS and YYNGEE. CDR3 sequence reads: CASSVERPGETQYF. Here the CDR3 DNA reads TGTGCCAGCAGCGTAGAAAGGCCCGGGGAGACCCAGTACTTC.

The V and J genes are TRBV5-4 and TRBJ2-3, with 7 bases identical to TRBD1. Germline values: CDR1 SGHNT, CDR2 YYREEE (reference sequence). V trimming: 0 bases; J trimming: 6 bases; junction bases outside the gene matches: 4. CDR3 size: 14 residues. The CDR3 DNA reads TGTGCCAGCAGCTTGGGCAGGGGGTGGGATACGCAGTATTTT. Its protein product is CASSLGRGWDTQYF.

This sequence joins TRBV10-3 and TRBJ1-5; D may be TRBD1 (5 bases). This CDR3 region has 15 residues. The V gene lost 2 bases and the J gene lost 0 bases, with 8 bases spanning the gap. From germline, CDR1 is ENHRY and CDR2 SYGVKD. Written as DNA, the CDR3 is TGTGCCATCAGTGAGGGACACCTTAGCAATCAGCCCCAGCATTTT. Translating gives CAISEGHLSNQPQHF.